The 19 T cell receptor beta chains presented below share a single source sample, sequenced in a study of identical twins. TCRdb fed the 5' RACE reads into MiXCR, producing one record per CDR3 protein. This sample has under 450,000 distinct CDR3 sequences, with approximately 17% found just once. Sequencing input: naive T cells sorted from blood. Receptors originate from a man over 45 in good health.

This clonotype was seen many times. The CDR3 DNA is TGTGCCAGCAGTTCCGGGGCTAGCGGGAGAAATGAGCAGTTCTTC. Translating gives CASSSGASGRNEQFF. This chain connects TRBV6-5 to TRBJ2-1; 10 bases map to TRBD2. Trimming removed 4 bases from V and 7 bases from J; junction bases left unmatched: 7. CDR3 size: 15 residues. Germline V gene lookup returns CDR1 MNHEY and CDR2 SVGAGI.

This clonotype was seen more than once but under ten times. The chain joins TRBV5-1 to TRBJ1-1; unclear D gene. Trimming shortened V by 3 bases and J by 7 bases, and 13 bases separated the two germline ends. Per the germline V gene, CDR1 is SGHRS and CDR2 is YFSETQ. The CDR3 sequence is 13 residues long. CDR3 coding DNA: TGCGCCAGCAGCTCAAGGCCACAGAGTGAAGCTTTCTTT. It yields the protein CASSSRPQSEAFF.

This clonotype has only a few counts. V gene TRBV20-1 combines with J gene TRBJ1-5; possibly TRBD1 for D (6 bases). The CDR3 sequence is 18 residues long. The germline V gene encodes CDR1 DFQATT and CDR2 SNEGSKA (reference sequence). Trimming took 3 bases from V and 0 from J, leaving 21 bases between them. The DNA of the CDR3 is TGCAGTGCTAGGAGGCCAGAAGATACAGGGTATAGCAATCAGCCCCAGCATTTT. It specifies CSARRPEDTGYSNQPQHF.

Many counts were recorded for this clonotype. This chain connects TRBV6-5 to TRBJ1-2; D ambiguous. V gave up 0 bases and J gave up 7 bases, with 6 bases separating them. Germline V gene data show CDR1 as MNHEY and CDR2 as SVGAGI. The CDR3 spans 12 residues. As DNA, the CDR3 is TGTGCCAGCAGTTACTCTACTGGTGGCTACACCTTC. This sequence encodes CASSYSTGGYTF.

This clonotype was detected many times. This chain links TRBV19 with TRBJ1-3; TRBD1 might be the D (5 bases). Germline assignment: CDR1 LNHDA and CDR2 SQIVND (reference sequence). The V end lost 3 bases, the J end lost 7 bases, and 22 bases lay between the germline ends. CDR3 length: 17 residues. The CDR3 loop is CASSIDIGTAGRNTIYF. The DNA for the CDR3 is TGTGCCAGTAGTATCGACATAGGGACGGCGGGAAGGAACACCATATATTTT. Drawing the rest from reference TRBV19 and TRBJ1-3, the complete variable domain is DGGITQSPKYLFRKEGQNVTLSCEQNLNHDAMYWYRQDPGQGLRLIYYSQIVNDFQKGDIAEGYSVSREKKESFPLTVTSAQKNPTAFYLCASSIDIGTAGRNTIYFGEGSWLTVV.

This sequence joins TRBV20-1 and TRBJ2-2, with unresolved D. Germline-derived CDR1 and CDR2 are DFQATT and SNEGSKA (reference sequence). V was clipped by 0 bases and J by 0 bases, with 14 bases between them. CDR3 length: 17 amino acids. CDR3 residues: CSARDLRSSSNTGELFF. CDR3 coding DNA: TGCAGTGCTAGAGATTTGAGGAGCAGCTCGAACACCGGGGAGCTGTTTTTT.

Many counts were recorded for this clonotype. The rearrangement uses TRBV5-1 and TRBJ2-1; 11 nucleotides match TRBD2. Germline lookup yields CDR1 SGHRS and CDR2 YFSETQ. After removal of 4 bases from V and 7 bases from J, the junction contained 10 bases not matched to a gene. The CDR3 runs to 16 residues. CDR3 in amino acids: CASSRLAGKSSNEQFF. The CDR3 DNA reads TGCGCCAGCAGCAGACTAGCGGGAAAGAGTTCGAATGAGCAGTTCTTC.

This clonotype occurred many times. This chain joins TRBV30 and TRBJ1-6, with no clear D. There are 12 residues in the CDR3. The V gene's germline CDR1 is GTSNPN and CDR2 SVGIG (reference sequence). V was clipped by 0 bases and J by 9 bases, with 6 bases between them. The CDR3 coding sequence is TGTGCCTGGAGTGTAAACTTTTCACCCCTCCACTTT. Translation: CAWSVNFSPLHF.

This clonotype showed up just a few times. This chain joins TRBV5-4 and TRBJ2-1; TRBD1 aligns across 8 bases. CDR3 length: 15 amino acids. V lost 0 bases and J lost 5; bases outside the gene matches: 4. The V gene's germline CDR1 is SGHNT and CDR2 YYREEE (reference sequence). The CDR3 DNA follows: TGTGCCAGCAGCTTGGTCAGGGGGCAAAACAATGAGCAGTTCTTC. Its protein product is CASSLVRGQNNEQFF.

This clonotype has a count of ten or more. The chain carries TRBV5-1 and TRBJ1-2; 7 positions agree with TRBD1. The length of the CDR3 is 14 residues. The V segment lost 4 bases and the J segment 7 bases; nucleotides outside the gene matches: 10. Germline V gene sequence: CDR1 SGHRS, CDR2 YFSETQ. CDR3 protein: CASSAGQPMGGYTF. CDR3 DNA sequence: TGCGCCAGCAGCGCGGGACAGCCGATGGGTGGCTACACCTTC.

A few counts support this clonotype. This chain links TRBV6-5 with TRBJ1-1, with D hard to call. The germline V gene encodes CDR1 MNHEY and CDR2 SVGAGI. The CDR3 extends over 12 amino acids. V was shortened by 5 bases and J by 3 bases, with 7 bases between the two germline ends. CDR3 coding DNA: TGTGCCAGCAGTACCGGGGACACTGAAGCTTTCTTT. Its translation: CASSTGDTEAFF.

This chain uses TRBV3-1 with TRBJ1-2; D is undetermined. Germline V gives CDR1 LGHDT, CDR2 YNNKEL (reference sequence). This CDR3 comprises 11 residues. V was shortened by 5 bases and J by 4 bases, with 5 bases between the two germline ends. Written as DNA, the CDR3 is TGTGCCAGCAGCGGCCTCTATGGCTACACCTTC. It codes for CASSGLYGYTF.

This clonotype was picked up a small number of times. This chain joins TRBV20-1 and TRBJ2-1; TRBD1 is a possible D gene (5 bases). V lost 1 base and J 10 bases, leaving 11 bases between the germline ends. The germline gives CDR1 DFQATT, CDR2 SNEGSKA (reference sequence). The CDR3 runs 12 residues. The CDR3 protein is CSARGGRREQFF. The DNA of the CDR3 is TGCAGTGCTAGAGGGGGCCGTCGGGAGCAGTTCTTC.

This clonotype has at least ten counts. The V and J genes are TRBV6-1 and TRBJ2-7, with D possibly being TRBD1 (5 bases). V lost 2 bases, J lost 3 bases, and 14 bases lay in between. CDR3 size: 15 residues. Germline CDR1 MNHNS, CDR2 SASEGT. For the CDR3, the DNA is TGTGCCAGCAGTGAAATCCAGGGCCCGAGCTACGAGCAGTACTTC. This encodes CASSEIQGPSYEQYF.

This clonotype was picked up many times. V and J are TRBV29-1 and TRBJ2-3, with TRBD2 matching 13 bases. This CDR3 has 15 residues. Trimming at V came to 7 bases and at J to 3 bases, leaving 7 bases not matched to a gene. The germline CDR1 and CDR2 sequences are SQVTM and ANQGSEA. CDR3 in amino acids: CSAVGTSGITDTQYF. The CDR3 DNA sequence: TGCAGCGCCGTTGGGACTAGCGGGATTACAGATACGCAGTATTTT.

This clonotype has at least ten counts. The CDR3 bases are TGCAGTGCACCCCCCGAGGGCTCTGGGGCCAACGTCCTGACTTTC. As protein: CSAPPEGSGANVLTF. This rearrangement joins TRBV20-1 to TRBJ2-6; TRBD2 might be the D (5 bases). V shed 6 bases and J shed 0 bases, with 12 bases lying between them. The germline V gene has CDR1 DFQATT and CDR2 SNEGSKA (reference sequence). The CDR3 length is 15 residues.

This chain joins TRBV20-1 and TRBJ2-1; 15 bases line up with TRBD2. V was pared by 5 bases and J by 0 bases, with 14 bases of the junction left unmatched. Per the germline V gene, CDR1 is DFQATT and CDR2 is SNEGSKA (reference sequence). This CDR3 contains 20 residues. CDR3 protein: CSAAGLAGGPGGSSYNEQFF. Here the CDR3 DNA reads TGCAGTGCTGCCGGACTAGCGGGAGGGCCCGGTGGGAGCTCCTACAATGAGCAGTTCTTC.

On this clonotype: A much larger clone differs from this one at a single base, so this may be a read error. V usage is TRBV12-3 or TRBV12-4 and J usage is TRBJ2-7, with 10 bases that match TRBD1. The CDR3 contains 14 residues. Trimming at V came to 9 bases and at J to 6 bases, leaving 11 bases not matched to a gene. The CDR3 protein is CARSTRDRGSEQYF. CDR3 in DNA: TGTGCCAGAAGTACCCGGGACAGGGGCAGCGAGCAGTACTTC.

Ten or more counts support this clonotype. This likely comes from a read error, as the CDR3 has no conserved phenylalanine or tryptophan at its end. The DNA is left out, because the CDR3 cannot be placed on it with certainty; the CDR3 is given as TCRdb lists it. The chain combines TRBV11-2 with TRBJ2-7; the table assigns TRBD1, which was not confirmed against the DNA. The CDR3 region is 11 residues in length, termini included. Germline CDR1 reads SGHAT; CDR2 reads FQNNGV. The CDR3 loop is CASSSGQSRSG.